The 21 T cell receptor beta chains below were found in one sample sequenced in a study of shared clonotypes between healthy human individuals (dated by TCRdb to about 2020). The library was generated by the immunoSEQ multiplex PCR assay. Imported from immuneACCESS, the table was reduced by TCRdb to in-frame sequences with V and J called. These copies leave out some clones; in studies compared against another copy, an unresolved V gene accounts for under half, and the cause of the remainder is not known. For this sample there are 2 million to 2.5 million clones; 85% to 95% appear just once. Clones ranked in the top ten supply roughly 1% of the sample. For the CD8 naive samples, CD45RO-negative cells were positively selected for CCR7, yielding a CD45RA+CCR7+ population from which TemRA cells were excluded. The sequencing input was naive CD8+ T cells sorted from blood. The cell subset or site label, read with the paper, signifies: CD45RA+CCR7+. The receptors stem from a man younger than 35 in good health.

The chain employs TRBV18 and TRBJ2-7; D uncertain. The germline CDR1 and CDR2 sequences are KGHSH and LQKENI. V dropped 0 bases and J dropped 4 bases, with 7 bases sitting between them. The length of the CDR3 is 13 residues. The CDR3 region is CASSPPAGYEQYF. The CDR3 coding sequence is TGTGCCAGCTCACCACCGGCAGGTTACGAGCAGTACTTC. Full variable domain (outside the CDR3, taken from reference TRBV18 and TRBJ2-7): NAGVMQNPRHLVRRRGQEARLRCSPMKGHSHVYWYRQLPEEGLKFMVYLQKENIIDESGMPKERFSAEFPKEGPSILRIQQVVRGDSAAYFCASSPPAGYEQYFGPGTRLTVT.

DNA of the CDR3: TGTGCCAGCGGCCTTACAGGGTACAATGAGCAGTTCTTC. It codes for CASGLTGYNEQFF. The chain has TRBV5-5 and TRBJ2-1; D possibly corresponds to TRBD1 (6 bases). The V gene's germline CDR1 is SGHKS and CDR2 YYEKEE (reference sequence). This CDR3 is 13 amino acids long. V lost 7 bases and J 4 bases, leaving 12 bases between the germline ends.

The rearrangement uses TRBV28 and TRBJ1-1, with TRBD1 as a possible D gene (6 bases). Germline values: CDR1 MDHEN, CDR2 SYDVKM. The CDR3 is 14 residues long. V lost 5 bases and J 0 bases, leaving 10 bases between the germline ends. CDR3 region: CASSNRAMNTEAFF. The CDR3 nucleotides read TGTGCCAGCAGTAACAGGGCAATGAACACTGAAGCTTTCTTT. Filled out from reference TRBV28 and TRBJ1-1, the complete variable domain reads DVKVTQSSRYLVKRTGEKVFLECVQDMDHENMFWYRQDPGLGLRLIYFSYDVKMKEKGDIPEGYSVSREKKERFSLILESASTNQTSMYLCASSNRAMNTEAFFGQGTRLTVV.

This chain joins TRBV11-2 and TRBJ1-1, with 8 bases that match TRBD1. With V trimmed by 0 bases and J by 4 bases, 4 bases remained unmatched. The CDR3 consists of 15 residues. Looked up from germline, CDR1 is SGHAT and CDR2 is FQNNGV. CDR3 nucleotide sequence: TGTGCCAGCAGCTTAGAGGGACAGGTGTTCACTGAAGCTTTCTTT. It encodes CASSLEGQVFTEAFF.

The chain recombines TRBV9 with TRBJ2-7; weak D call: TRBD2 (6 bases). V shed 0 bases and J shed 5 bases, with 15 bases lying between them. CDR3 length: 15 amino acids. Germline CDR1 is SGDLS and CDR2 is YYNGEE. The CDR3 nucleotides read TGTGCCAGCAGCGTAGATCCGTCCGGGGAGGACGAGCAGTACTTC. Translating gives CASSVDPSGEDEQYF.

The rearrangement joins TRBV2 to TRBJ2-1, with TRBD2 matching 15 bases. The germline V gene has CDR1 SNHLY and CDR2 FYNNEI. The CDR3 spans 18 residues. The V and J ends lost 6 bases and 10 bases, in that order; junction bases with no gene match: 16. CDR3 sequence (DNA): TGTGCCAGCAGGGGGCCGGGGACTAGCGGGAGGACGCGTCCCGAGCAGTTCTTC. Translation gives CASRGPGTSGRTRPEQFF.

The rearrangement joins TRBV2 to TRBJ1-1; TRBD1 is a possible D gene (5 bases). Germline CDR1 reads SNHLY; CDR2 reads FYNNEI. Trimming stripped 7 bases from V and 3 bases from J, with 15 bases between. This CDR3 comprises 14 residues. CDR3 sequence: CASTLTEVYTEAFF. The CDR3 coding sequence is TGTGCCAGCACTTTGACAGAGGTTTACACTGAAGCTTTCTTT.

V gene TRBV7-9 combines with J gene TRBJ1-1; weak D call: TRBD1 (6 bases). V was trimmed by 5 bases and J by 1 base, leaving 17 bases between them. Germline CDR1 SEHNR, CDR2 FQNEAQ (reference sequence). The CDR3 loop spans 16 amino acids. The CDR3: CASSNAARTANTEAFF. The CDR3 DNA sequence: TGTGCCAGCAGCAACGCGGCGCGGACAGCGAACACTGAAGCTTTCTTT.

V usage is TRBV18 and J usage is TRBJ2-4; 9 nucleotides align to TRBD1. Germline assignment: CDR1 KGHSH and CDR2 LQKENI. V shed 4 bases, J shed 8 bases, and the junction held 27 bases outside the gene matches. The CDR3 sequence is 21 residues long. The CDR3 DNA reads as TGTGCCAGCTCACTAAGACAACGGGTCTCGGGACAGGGTGAGATCACACACATTCAGTACTTC. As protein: CASSLRQRVSGQGEITHIQYF.

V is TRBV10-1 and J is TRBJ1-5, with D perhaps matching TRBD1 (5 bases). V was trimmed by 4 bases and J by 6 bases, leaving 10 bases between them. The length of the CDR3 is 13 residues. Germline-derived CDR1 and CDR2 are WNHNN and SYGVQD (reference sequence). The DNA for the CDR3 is TGCGCCAGCAGTGCGACAGAGAGTCAGCCCCAGCATTTT. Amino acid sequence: CASSATESQPQHF.

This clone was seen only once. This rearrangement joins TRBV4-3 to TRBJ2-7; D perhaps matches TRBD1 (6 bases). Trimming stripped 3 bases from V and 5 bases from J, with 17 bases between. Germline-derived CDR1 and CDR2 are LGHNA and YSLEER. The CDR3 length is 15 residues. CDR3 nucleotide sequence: TGCGCCAGCAGCCAGAACAGGGCGGCGCACAACGAGCAGTACTTC. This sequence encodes CASSQNRAAHNEQYF.

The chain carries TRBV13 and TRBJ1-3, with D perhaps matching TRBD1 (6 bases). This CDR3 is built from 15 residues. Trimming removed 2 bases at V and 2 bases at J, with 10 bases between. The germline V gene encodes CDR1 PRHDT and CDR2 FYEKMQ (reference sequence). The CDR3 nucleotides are TGTGCCAGCAGCTTACAGGGGATCCCTGGAAACACCATATATTTT. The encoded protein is CASSLQGIPGNTIYF.

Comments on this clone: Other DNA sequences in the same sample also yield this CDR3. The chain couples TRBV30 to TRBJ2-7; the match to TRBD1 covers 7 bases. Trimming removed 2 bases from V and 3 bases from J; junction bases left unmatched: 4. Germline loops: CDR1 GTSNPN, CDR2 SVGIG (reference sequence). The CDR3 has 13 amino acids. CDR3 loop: CAWSTGQSYEQYF. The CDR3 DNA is TGTGCCTGGAGTACGGGACAGAGCTACGAGCAGTACTTC.

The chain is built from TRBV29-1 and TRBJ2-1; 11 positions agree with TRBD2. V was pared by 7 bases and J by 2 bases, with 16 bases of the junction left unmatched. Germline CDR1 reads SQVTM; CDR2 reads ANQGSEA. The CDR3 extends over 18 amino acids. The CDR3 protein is CSAAPVLAGGPPYNEQFF. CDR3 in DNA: TGCAGCGCCGCACCGGTTTTAGCGGGGGGGCCGCCCTACAATGAGCAGTTCTTC.

Written as DNA, the CDR3 is TGTGCCAGTAGTATGTCACAGGGGTTGGACACTGAAGCTTTCTTT. Protein product: CASSMSQGLDTEAFF. The chain joins TRBV19 to TRBJ1-1; 7 bases agree with TRBD1. There are 15 residues in the CDR3. Trimming took 3 bases from V and 3 from J; bases not matched to a gene: 7. Germline V gene sequence: CDR1 LNHDA, CDR2 SQIVND (reference sequence). Full variable domain (missing parts from reference TRBV19 and TRBJ1-1): DGGITQSPKYLFRKEGQNVTLSCEQNLNHDAMYWYRQDPGQGLRLIYYSQIVNDFQKGDIAEGYSVSREKKESFPLTVTSAQKNPTAFYLCASSMSQGLDTEAFFGQGTRLTVV.

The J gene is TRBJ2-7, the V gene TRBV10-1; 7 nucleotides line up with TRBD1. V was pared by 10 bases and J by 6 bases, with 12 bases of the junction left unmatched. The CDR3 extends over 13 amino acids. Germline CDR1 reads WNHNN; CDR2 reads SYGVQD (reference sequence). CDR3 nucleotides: TGCGCCACCTGGGGCCGGGACAGCTTCGAGCAGTACTTC. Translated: CATWGRDSFEQYF.

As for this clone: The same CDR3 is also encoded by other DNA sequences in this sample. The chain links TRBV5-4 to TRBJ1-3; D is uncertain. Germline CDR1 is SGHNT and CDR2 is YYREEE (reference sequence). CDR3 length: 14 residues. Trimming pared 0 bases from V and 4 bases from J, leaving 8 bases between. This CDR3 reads CASSLAGSGNTIYF. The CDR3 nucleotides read TGTGCCAGCAGCTTGGCAGGTTCGGGAAACACCATATATTTT.

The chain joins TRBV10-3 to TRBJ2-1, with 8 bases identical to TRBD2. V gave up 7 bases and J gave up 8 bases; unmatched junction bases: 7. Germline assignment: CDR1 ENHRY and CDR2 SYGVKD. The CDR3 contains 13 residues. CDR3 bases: TGTGCCATCAAGAGCGGGAGTAGCTATGAGCAGTTCTTC. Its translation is CAIKSGSSYEQFF.

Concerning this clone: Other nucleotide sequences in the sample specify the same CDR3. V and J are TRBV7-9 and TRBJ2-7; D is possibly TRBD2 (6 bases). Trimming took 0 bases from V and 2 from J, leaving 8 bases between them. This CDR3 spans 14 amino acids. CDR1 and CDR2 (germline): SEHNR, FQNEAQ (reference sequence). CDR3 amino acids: CASSLAGGTYEQYF. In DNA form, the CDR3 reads TGTGCCAGCAGCTTAGCAGGAGGGACCTACGAGCAGTACTTC.

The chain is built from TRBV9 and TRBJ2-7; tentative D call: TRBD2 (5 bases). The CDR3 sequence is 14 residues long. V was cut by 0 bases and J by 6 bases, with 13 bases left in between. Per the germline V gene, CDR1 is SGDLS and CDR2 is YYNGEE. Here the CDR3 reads CASSVEGTSFEQYF. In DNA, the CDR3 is TGTGCCAGCAGCGTAGAGGGAACTAGTTTCGAGCAGTACTTC.

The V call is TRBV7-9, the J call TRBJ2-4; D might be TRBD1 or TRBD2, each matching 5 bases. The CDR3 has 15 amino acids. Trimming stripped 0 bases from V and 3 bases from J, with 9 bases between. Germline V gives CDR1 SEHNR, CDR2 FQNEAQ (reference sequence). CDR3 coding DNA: TGTGCCAGCAGCTTAGCTCGGGACGGCAAAAACATTCAGTACTTC. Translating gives CASSLARDGKNIQYF. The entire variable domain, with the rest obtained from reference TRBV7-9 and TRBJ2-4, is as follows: DTGVSQNPRHKITKRGQNVTFRCDPISEHNRLYWYRQTLGQGPEFLTYFQNEAQLEKSRLLSDRFSAERPKGSFSTLEIQRTEQGDSAMYLCASSLARDGKNIQYFGAGTRLSVL.